This note documents a single T cell receptor beta chain sequence. Its cognate antigen is unknown. In the PCR, 60 Vbeta and 13 Jbeta primers were used. Here immunoSEQ multiplex PCR was the method, and the copy in TCRdb shows in-frame clones only, minus some. Of some 150,000 clones detected, roughly 9.8% appear once; the ten largest clones hold 1.8%. The data are from a study of cytomegalovirus exposure and HLA in healthy donors. General study findings and limits: The authors enumerated over 150 TCR beta chains as linked to cytomegalovirus.

The sequenced sample was PBMCs. This receptor was identified in a man in his fifties or sixties in good health and CMV-seronegative.

CDR3 DNA sequence: TGTGCCAGCGGTAGACTAGCGGAAAGCTCCTACGAGCAGTACTTC. This codes for CASGRLAESSYEQYF. J is TRBJ2-7 and V is TRBV6-1; TRBD2 matches at 9 bases. The CDR3 contains 15 residues. The germline V gene has CDR1 MNHNS and CDR2 SASEGT. V lost 8 bases and J lost 0; bases outside the gene matches: 8.